These 6 T cell receptor beta chains share one sample of origin, sequenced in a study of blood T cells in healthy people across ages. The use of a sample-barcoded 5' primer and a J-beta primer mix characterized a second PCR of 7 to 11 cycles. TCRdb reprocessed the 5' RACE reads with MiXCR, giving one entry per CDR3 protein. The data show 920,000 or so distinct CDR3 sequences, with less than 50% seen just once and 18% held by the top ten. Material for sequencing was blood. These receptors all stem from a woman aged 60-70 years in good health.

This clonotype was counted only a few times. The V call is TRBV6-1, the J call TRBJ2-1; D remains unclear. The CDR3 consists of 14 residues. Germline-derived CDR1 and CDR2 are MNHNS and SASEGT. V lost 1 base and J 5 bases, leaving 9 bases between the germline ends. The CDR3 spells CASSEGPEHNEQFF. CDR3 bases: TGTGCCAGCAGTGAAGGGCCCGAGCACAATGAGCAGTTCTTC.

This clonotype has a handful of counts. The chain uses TRBV29-1 and TRBJ2-5, with TRBD1 identical over 8 bases. The CDR3 sequence is 15 residues long. J gave up 7 bases and V 2 bases, and 12 bases lay outside the gene matches. CDR1 and CDR2 (germline): SQVTM, ANQGSEA. In DNA form, the CDR3 reads TGCAGCGTTGAAAAGGGACAGGAAAGGGGAGGGACCCAGTACTTC. Translation gives CSVEKGQERGGTQYF.

The chain employs TRBV12-3 or TRBV12-4 and TRBJ2-6; D is ambiguous. V lost 1 base and J lost 0, with 13 bases in between. The CDR3 covers 18 residues. CDR3 sequence reads: CASSLVGSVSSGANVLTF. The CDR3 nucleotides are TGTGCCAGCAGTTTAGTTGGGTCAGTTAGCTCTGGGGCCAACGTCCTGACTTTC.

The chain carries TRBV2 and TRBJ2-7; TRBD2 agrees at 9 bases. Trimming at V came to 6 bases and at J to 6 bases, leaving 18 bases not matched to a gene. The CDR3 length is 17 residues. Germline V gene lookup returns CDR1 SNHLY and CDR2 FYNNEI. CDR3 in amino acids: CASSREVAGVRLAEQYF. CDR3 nucleotides: TGTGCCAGCAGCCGAGAAGTAGCGGGAGTTAGGTTGGCCGAGCAGTACTTC.

The rearrangement links TRBV29-1 to TRBJ2-6; 7 nucleotides align to TRBD2. The germline CDR1 and CDR2 sequences are SQVTM and ANQGSEA. CDR3 length equals 15 residues. After removal of 7 bases from V and 0 bases from J, the junction contained 6 bases not matched to a gene. CDR3 nucleotide sequence: TGCAGCGCCTTAAGCGGGGTCTCTGGGGCCAACGTCCTGACTTTC. Translating it yields CSALSGVSGANVLTF.

CDR3 DNA: TGTGCCAGCAGTTTACGACAAATTAGCGGGGGCACAGATACGCAGTATTTT. Its protein is CASSLRQISGGTDTQYF. The V call is TRBV27, the J call TRBJ2-3, with 8 bases identical to TRBD2. The germline V gene encodes CDR1 MNHEY and CDR2 SMNVEV (reference sequence). The CDR3 contains 17 residues. V was pared by 2 bases and J by 1 base, with 8 bases of the junction left unmatched.